The next 19 T cell receptor beta chains were all read from a single sample in a study of T cells in Graves' hyperthyroidism and ophthalmopathy (dated by TCRdb to the late 2010s). The library came from multiplex PCR. The sample was run on an Illumina HiSeq 2000. The TCR beta CDR3 regions were amplified from the RNA transcripts. The TCR CDR3 was subjected to a first round of RT-PCR using the HTBI primer set and the Qiagen OneStep RT-PCR kit. Starting from the raw public reads, TCRdb applied fastp trimming at Q25, assembled clones with MiXCR and retained in-frame beta chains. Every entry covers one CDR3 protein and lists the most common genes and DNA from its rows. The sample data list hundreds of thousands of distinct CDR3 sequences, and 40% to 55% of these were observed just once. More than 7% of the sample belongs to the ten largest clones. The source material was peripheral blood or thyroid tissue (not recorded which). The source is an adult man with Graves' disease, either hyperthyroidism or ophthalmopathy (not recorded which).

This clonotype was detected ten times or more. CDR3 sequence (DNA): TGCAGCGTTGAAGAGGGGGGCACTGAAGCTTTCTTT. It codes for CSVEEGGTEAFF. V is TRBV29-1 and J is TRBJ1-1; D might be TRBD1 (5 bases). V lost 0 bases, J lost 4 bases, and 6 bases lay in between. The V gene's germline CDR1 is SQVTM and CDR2 ANQGSEA. This CDR3 region has 12 residues.

This clonotype was observed once. This may arise from a read error, as a much more abundant clone is one base away. The V gene is TRBV29-1, the J gene TRBJ2-2, with D tentatively TRBD2 (5 bases). The germline V gene encodes CDR1 SQVTM and CDR2 ANQGSEA. The CDR3 loop spans 13 amino acids. The CDR3 sequence: CSASWALTGEPFF. The CDR3 nucleotides read TGCAGCGCCTCCTGGGCACTTACCGGGGAGCCGTTTTTT.

The chain combines TRBV7-2 with TRBJ1-5, with D possibly being TRBD1 (5 bases). The ends were cut back, 4 bases at V and 9 bases at J, with 10 bases in the middle. Per the germline V gene, CDR1 is SGHTA and CDR2 is FQGNSA. The CDR3 has 12 amino acids. The CDR3 DNA reads as TGTGCCAGCAGCTCAGCCGGGGGGCCCCAGCATTTT. The encoded protein is CASSSAGGPQHF.

This chain uses TRBV20-1 with TRBJ1-2, with D maybe TRBD1 (6 bases). The V and J ends lost 6 bases and 6 bases respectively, with 23 bases between them. The germline V gene has CDR1 DFQATT and CDR2 SNEGSKA (reference sequence). The CDR3 is 15 amino acids. CDR3 sequence (DNA): TGCAGTGCCGTCATCAGGGGCAGGGGAAAGGATGGCTACACCTTC. It codes for CSAVIRGRGKDGYTF.

About this clonotype: A much larger clone is a single base away; this may be a read error. J is TRBJ2-7 and V is TRBV20-1; maybe TRBD1 (5 bases). V was pared by 5 bases and J by 5 bases, with 10 bases between. This CDR3 has 11 amino acids. CDR1 DFQATT and CDR2 SNEGSKA come from the germline V gene (reference sequence). Here the CDR3 DNA reads TGCAGTGCTCCCCAGGGCGACGAGCAGTACTTC. Translating gives CSAPQGDEQYF.

This clonotype was found a few times. V gene TRBV7-9 combines with J gene TRBJ1-2; 8 bases map to TRBD1. CDR1 and CDR2 from the germline V gene are SEHNR and FQNEAQ (reference sequence). The length of the CDR3 is 14 residues. The V gene end was trimmed by 5 bases and the J gene end by 5 bases; junction bases not matched to a gene: 7. In DNA form, the CDR3 reads TGTGCCAGCAGCCCCCGGACAGGGTTTTATGGCTACACCTTC. Amino acid sequence: CASSPRTGFYGYTF.

Regarding this clonotype: The junction does not match germline at one end; this may be a read error. The rearrangement uses TRBV19 and TRBJ1-5; possibly TRBD1 for D (6 bases). Per germline, CDR1 LNHDA and CDR2 SQIVND (reference sequence). The CDR3 is made up of 16 amino acids. The CDR3 reads CASSPDRLYSDQPQHF. The CDR3 DNA reads as TGTGCCAGTAGTCCCGACAGGCTTTATAGCGATCAGCCCCAGCATTTT.

In regard to this clonotype: Given the absence of the conserved phenylalanine or tryptophan at the CDR3 end, a read error is likely. The chain employs TRBV11-1 and TRBJ2-7, with 8 bases that match TRBD2. The J segment lost 0 bases and the V segment lost 6 bases, leaving 7 bases of the junction unmatched. The CDR3 loop spans 15 amino acids. Germline CDR1 is SGHAT and CDR2 is FQDESV (reference sequence). CDR3 in amino acids: CASSSLTSGSYEQYL. The CDR3 nucleotides read TGTGCCAGCAGTTCCCTCACTAGCGGCTCCTACGAGCAGTACCTC.

This clonotype appeared once. This chain joins TRBV25-1 and TRBJ2-7; D is perhaps TRBD1 or TRBD2 (5 bases each). V was cut by 6 bases and J by 6 bases, with 12 bases left in between. The germline V gene encodes CDR1 MGHDK and CDR2 SYGVNS. This CDR3 has 12 residues. The CDR3 sequence is CASRDLGREQYF. DNA for the CDR3: TGTGCCAGCAGAGATCTGGGACGCGAGCAGTACTTC.

The chain couples TRBV15 to TRBJ1-2; 10 bases map to TRBD1. V was pared by 5 bases and J by 8 bases, with 5 bases of the junction left unmatched. Germline values: CDR1 LNHNV, CDR2 YYDKDF (reference sequence). This CDR3 has 13 residues. CDR3 bases: TGTGCCACCAGCCGGGACAGGGGTCCAGGCTACACCTTC. It yields the protein CATSRDRGPGYTF.

This clonotype was found once. The V call is TRBV24-1, the J call TRBJ2-1, with D unresolved. This CDR3 has 14 residues. Germline V gene data show CDR1 as KGHDR and CDR2 as SFDVKD. Trimming shortened V by 3 bases and J by 6 bases, and 11 bases separated the two germline ends. This CDR3 reads CATSDTGPINEQFF. The DNA of the CDR3 is TGTGCCACCAGTGATACTGGACCTATCAATGAGCAGTTCTTC.

At least ten counts were recorded for this clonotype. The chain is built from TRBV7-8 and TRBJ2-7, with 8 bases that match TRBD1. Germline trimming cut 2 bases from V and 4 bases from J; bases unmatched to any gene: 4. The CDR3 has 14 residues. CDR1 is SGHVS, CDR2 FQNEAQ, per germline. DNA of the CDR3: TGTGCCAGCAGCTTAAGGACAGGGAGTTACGAGCAGTACTTC. It yields the protein CASSLRTGSYEQYF.

The CDR3 loop is CASSPDRASEKLFF. The CDR3 DNA follows: TGTGCCAGCAGCCCGGACAGGGCTAGTGAAAAACTGTTTTTT. This sequence joins TRBV12-3 or TRBV12-4 and TRBJ1-4, with 8 bases that match TRBD1. The CDR3 has 14 amino acids. The V segment lost 6 bases and the J segment 7 bases; nucleotides outside the gene matches: 7.

The chain combines TRBV29-1 with TRBJ1-2; 7 bases map to TRBD1. Per the germline V gene, CDR1 is SQVTM and CDR2 is ANQGSEA. The V gene end was trimmed by 5 bases and the J gene end by 3 bases; junction bases not matched to a gene: 6. The CDR3 contains 13 residues. Written as DNA, the CDR3 is TGCAGCGTTACACCAGGGGGACACTATGGCTACACCTTC. Translating gives CSVTPGGHYGYTF.

This sequence joins TRBV12-3 or TRBV12-4 and TRBJ1-1, with 7 bases aligning to TRBD1. V shed 5 bases, J shed 1 base, and the junction held 4 bases outside the gene matches. The length of the CDR3 is 14 residues. The CDR3 loop reads CASSRRGGNTEAFF. CDR3 sequence (DNA): TGTGCCAGCAGTCGCAGGGGGGGGAACACTGAAGCTTTCTTT.

The J gene is TRBJ2-2, the V gene TRBV29-1; D possibly matches TRBD1 or TRBD2 (7 bases each). The ends were cut back, 4 bases at V and 5 bases at J, with 14 bases in the middle. Per the germline V gene, CDR1 is SQVTM and CDR2 is ANQGSEA. The CDR3 length is 14 residues. The CDR3 DNA follows: TGCAGCGTTGTTCACAGGGGAGGGACCGGGGAGCTGTTTTTT. As protein: CSVVHRGGTGELFF.

This rearrangement joins TRBV14 to TRBJ2-2; TRBD2 matches at 7 bases. Germline assignment: CDR1 SGHDN and CDR2 FVKESK. The CDR3 is made up of 15 amino acids. V was pared by 1 base and J by 7 bases, with 6 bases of the junction left unmatched. The CDR3, as DNA: TGTGCCAGCAGCCAAGTTTTCGGCGGGAGCGGGGAGCTGTTTTTT. Amino acid sequence: CASSQVFGGSGELFF.

J is TRBJ1-1 and V is TRBV20-1; D not resolved. V lost 2 bases and J lost 3, with 7 bases in between. This CDR3 has 12 residues. Germline-derived CDR1 and CDR2 are DFQATT and SNEGSKA (reference sequence). The CDR3 reads CSARSRYTEAFF. The CDR3 DNA is TGCAGTGCTAGAAGTAGGTACACTGAAGCTTTCTTT.

In this sample, this clonotype turned up many times. The chain employs TRBV5-1 and TRBJ1-6, with TRBD1 matching 8 bases. In germline, CDR1 is SGHRS, CDR2 YFSETQ. This CDR3 spans 15 amino acids. The V and J ends lost 5 bases and 7 bases, in that order; junction bases with no gene match: 8. In DNA, the CDR3 is TGCGCCAGCAGGGAGGCGGCAGGGGGCAATTCACCCCTCCACTTT. Translation gives CASREAAGGNSPLHF.